A selection of T cell receptor beta chains follows, all from one sample in a study of lymphopenia after photon versus proton radiotherapy. Sequenced by immunoSEQ multiplex PCR; TCRdb stores in-frame clones only, minus some. The table lists 89,000 or so clones, about 83% of them singletons, with about 1.3% in the top ten. This specimen was peripheral blood, taken from a patient treated with proton-based radiotherapy. These receptors all stem from a man aged 60 to 69 with pancreatic cancer. The CDR3 runs from the conserved cysteine through the conserved F or W. The D gene is left open where the match is weak. Clone sizes are given selectively: once, few, many, or a class where the clone is expanded.

D gene: -
clone size: -
J gene: TRBJ1-2
V gene: TRBV5-5
CDR3 protein: CASSQSPGPRGGGYTF
CDR3 DNA: TGTGCCAGCAGCCAAAGCCCGGGCCCACGGGGGGGTGGCTACACCTTC

D gene: TRBD1
clone size: -
J gene: TRBJ1-1
V gene: TRBV29-1
CDR3 protein: CSVGQGGMNTEAFF
CDR3 DNA: TGCAGCGTTGGACAGGGGGGGATGAACACTGAAGCTTTCTTT

D gene: -
clone size: -
J gene: TRBJ1-1
V gene: TRBV6-5
CDR3 protein: CASRTGSYTEAFF
CDR3 DNA: TGTGCCAGCAGGACTGGGAGTTACACTGAAGCTTTCTTT

D gene: -
clone size: -
J gene: TRBJ1-2
V gene: TRBV7-6
CDR3 protein: CASSLIAGSHYGYTF
CDR3 DNA: TGTGCCAGCAGCTTAATAGCAGGGTCTCACTATGGCTACACCTTC

D gene: -
clone size: -
J gene: TRBJ1-4
V gene: TRBV29-1
CDR3 protein: CSVEGGGSNEKLFF
CDR3 DNA: TGCAGCGTTGAAGGGGGGGGGTCTAATGAAAAACTGTTTTTT

D gene: -
clone size: once
J gene: TRBJ1-1
V gene: TRBV28
CDR3 protein: CASSSRHFDFF
CDR3 DNA: TGTGCCAGCAGTTCCCGACACTTTGATTTCTTT

D gene: TRBD2
clone size: -
J gene: TRBJ2-7
V gene: TRBV18
CDR3 protein: CASSSGGRALGEQYF
CDR3 DNA: TGTGCCAGCTCTTCGGGGGGGAGGGCCCTCGGCGAGCAGTACTTC

D gene: -
clone size: -
J gene: TRBJ1-2
V gene: TRBV2
CDR3 protein: CASGQGYYGYTF
CDR3 DNA: TGTGCCAGCGGCCAGGGATACTATGGCTACACCTTC

D gene: TRBD2
clone size: -
J gene: TRBJ2-1
V gene: TRBV13
CDR3 protein: CASSFGRALDNEQFF
CDR3 DNA: TGTGCCAGCAGCTTCGGGAGGGCCTTGGACAATGAGCAGTTCTTC

D gene: -
clone size: once
J gene: TRBJ2-7
V gene: TRBV4-1
CDR3 protein: CASSPRQVVGEQYF
CDR3 DNA: TGCGCCAGCAGTCCGAGACAGGTGGTGGGGGAGCAGTACTTC

D gene: -
clone size: -
J gene: TRBJ1-4
V gene: TRBV7-9
CDR3 protein: CASSGEKLFF
CDR3 DNA: TGTGCCAGCAGTGGGGAAAAACTGTTTTTT

D gene: TRBD1
clone size: -
J gene: TRBJ1-1
V gene: TRBV18
CDR3 protein: CASSHRQGSAEAFF
CDR3 DNA: TGTGCCAGCTCACATAGACAGGGGTCCGCGGAAGCTTTCTTT

D gene: -
clone size: -
J gene: TRBJ1-2
V gene: TRBV25-1
CDR3 protein: CASSYRTYGYTF
CDR3 DNA: TGTGCCAGCAGCTACAGAACCTATGGCTACACCTTC

D gene: -
clone size: few
J gene: TRBJ1-2
V gene: TRBV29-1
CDR3 protein: CSVARGGGYGYTF
CDR3 DNA: TGCAGCGTTGCCCGTGGGGGCGGCTATGGCTACACCTTC

D gene: -
clone size: -
J gene: TRBJ1-5
V gene: TRBV25-1
CDR3 protein: CASALGGNQPQHF
CDR3 DNA: TGTGCCAGCGCGTTGGGGGGCAATCAGCCCCAGCATTTT

D gene: -
clone size: -
J gene: TRBJ1-3
V gene: TRBV30
CDR3 protein: CAWATLASGNTIYF
CDR3 DNA: TGTGCCTGGGCGACCCTCGCCTCTGGAAACACCATATATTTT

D gene: TRBD2
clone size: -
J gene: TRBJ2-1
V gene: TRBV6-1
CDR3 protein: CASRTSGSSYNEQFF
CDR3 DNA: TGTGCCAGCAGGACTAGCGGTTCCTCCTACAATGAGCAGTTCTTC

D gene: -
clone size: -
J gene: TRBJ2-7
V gene: TRBV28
CDR3 protein: CASRRYEQYF
CDR3 DNA: TGTGCCAGCAGACGATACGAGCAGTACTTC

D gene: -
clone size: -
J gene: TRBJ2-6
V gene: TRBV4-1
CDR3 protein: CASSPMAGAKSGANVLTF
CDR3 DNA: TGCGCCAGCAGCCCCATGGCAGGGGCTAAATCTGGGGCCAACGTCCTGACTTTC

D gene: -
clone size: -
J gene: TRBJ2-1
V gene: TRBV6-5
CDR3 protein: CASIKTPAENEQFF
CDR3 DNA: TGTGCCAGCATTAAAACTCCAGCCGAGAATGAGCAGTTCTTC

D gene: -
clone size: -
J gene: TRBJ1-5
V gene: TRBV2
CDR3 protein: CASSEEWGGNQPQHF
CDR3 DNA: TGTGCCAGCAGTGAAGAATGGGGGGGCAATCAGCCCCAGCATTTT

D gene: TRBD2
clone size: -
J gene: TRBJ2-2
V gene: TRBV7-3
CDR3 protein: CASSLTSTGGETGELFF
CDR3 DNA: TGTGCCAGCAGCTTAACGTCAACGGGAGGGGAGACCGGGGAGCTGTTTTTT

D gene: -
clone size: -
J gene: TRBJ2-2
V gene: TRBV6-5
CDR3 protein: CASKSLGVTGELFF
CDR3 DNA: TGTGCCAGCAAATCCCTAGGGGTCACCGGGGAGCTGTTTTTT

D gene: -
clone size: -
J gene: TRBJ2-3
V gene: TRBV28
CDR3 protein: CASSLDGTDTQYF
CDR3 DNA: TGTGCCAGCAGTTTAGACGGCACAGATACGCAGTATTTT

D gene: -
clone size: -
J gene: TRBJ2-2
V gene: TRBV11-3
CDR3 protein: CASSSPTNTGELFF
CDR3 DNA: TGTGCCAGCAGCTCCCCTACAAACACCGGGGAGCTGTTTTTT

D gene: -
clone size: -
J gene: TRBJ1-6
V gene: TRBV4-2
CDR3 protein: CASSQGVPRSSYNSPLHF
CDR3 DNA: TGTGCCAGCAGCCAAGGCGTACCAAGGAGCTCCTATAATTCACCCCTCCACTTT

D gene: -
clone size: -
J gene: TRBJ2-2
V gene: TRBV9
CDR3 protein: CASSVVAGNTGELFF
CDR3 DNA: TGTGCCAGCAGCGTAGTGGCGGGAAACACCGGGGAGCTGTTTTTT

D gene: TRBD1
clone size: -
J gene: TRBJ2-5
V gene: TRBV5-1
CDR3 protein: CASARGQGGETQYF
CDR3 DNA: TGCGCCAGCGCTCGGGGACAGGGTGGAGAGACCCAGTACTTC

D gene: -
clone size: -
J gene: TRBJ2-3
V gene: TRBV11-2
CDR3 protein: CASGKRRDTQYF
CDR3 DNA: TGTGCCAGCGGAAAAAGGAGGGATACGCAGTATTTT

D gene: -
clone size: -
J gene: TRBJ2-1
V gene: TRBV7-9
CDR3 protein: CASSLSSDSQEQFF
CDR3 DNA: TGTGCCAGCAGCTTAAGCTCGGACTCCCAGGAGCAGTTCTTC

D gene: -
clone size: -
J gene: TRBJ1-6
V gene: TRBV11-2
CDR3 protein: CASSSTSLTPLHF
CDR3 DNA: TGTGCCAGCAGCTCCACTAGTCTTACACCCCTCCACTTT

D gene: TRBD1
clone size: -
J gene: TRBJ1-1
V gene: TRBV19
CDR3 protein: CASSDRGLNTEAFF
CDR3 DNA: TGTGCCAGTAGTGACAGGGGGCTGAACACTGAAGCTTTCTTT

D gene: -
clone size: -
J gene: TRBJ1-5
V gene: TRBV19
CDR3 protein: CASSNGAGRDQPQHF
CDR3 DNA: TGTGCCAGTAGTAACGGGGCAGGGAGGGATCAGCCCCAGCATTTT

D gene: -
clone size: -
J gene: TRBJ2-7
V gene: TRBV18
CDR3 protein: CASSPGLQGGGEQYF
CDR3 DNA: TGTGCCAGCTCACCAGGGTTGCAGGGTGGTGGCGAGCAGTACTTC

D gene: TRBD1
clone size: -
J gene: TRBJ1-2
V gene: TRBV6-5
CDR3 protein: CASSSPGQGTLYGYTF
CDR3 DNA: TGTGCCAGCAGTTCTCCGGGACAGGGAACCCTCTATGGCTACACCTTC

D gene: -
clone size: -
J gene: TRBJ2-5
V gene: TRBV5-6
CDR3 protein: CASTPATAETQYF
CDR3 DNA: TGTGCCAGCACCCCTGCGACGGCAGAGACCCAGTACTTC

D gene: TRBD1
clone size: -
J gene: TRBJ2-7
V gene: TRBV5-1
CDR3 protein: CASSLFPGQGYEQYF
CDR3 DNA: TGCGCCAGCAGCTTATTCCCGGGACAGGGCTACGAGCAGTACTTC

D gene: -
clone size: -
J gene: TRBJ1-2
V gene: TRBV15
CDR3 protein: CATSRPGILGGSGGYTF
CDR3 DNA: TGTGCCACCAGCAGACCCGGGATTCTTGGGGGGAGTGGAGGCTACACCTTC

D gene: -
clone size: -
J gene: TRBJ2-4
V gene: TRBV4-1
CDR3 protein: CASSQDWVGAKNIQYF
CDR3 DNA: TGCGCCAGCAGCCAAGATTGGGTGGGGGCCAAAAACATTCAGTACTTC

D gene: -
clone size: -
J gene: TRBJ2-7
V gene: TRBV5-8
CDR3 protein: CASTRGAAYEQYF
CDR3 DNA: TGTGCCAGCACCCGGGGGGCGGCCTACGAGCAGTACTTC

D gene: TRBD1
clone size: -
J gene: TRBJ2-7
V gene: TRBV2
CDR3 protein: CASKMTGSSYEQYF
CDR3 DNA: TGTGCCAGCAAGATGACAGGGAGCTCCTACGAGCAGTACTTC

D gene: -
clone size: -
J gene: TRBJ2-5
V gene: TRBV28
CDR3 protein: CASSLGRGGWGETQYF
CDR3 DNA: TGTGCCAGCAGTTTGGGAAGAGGGGGTTGGGGAGAGACCCAGTACTTC

D gene: -
clone size: -
J gene: TRBJ2-3
V gene: TRBV18
CDR3 protein: CASSRIFSTDTQYF
CDR3 DNA: TGTGCCAGCTCAAGGATCTTTAGCACAGATACGCAGTATTTT

D gene: TRBD1
clone size: -
J gene: TRBJ1-1
V gene: TRBV7-3
CDR3 protein: CASSLSGTGETEAFF
CDR3 DNA: TGTGCCAGCAGCTTAAGTGGGACAGGGGAGACTGAAGCTTTCTTT

D gene: -
clone size: -
J gene: TRBJ1-1
V gene: TRBV18
CDR3 protein: CASSPLGAEAFF
CDR3 DNA: TGTGCCAGCTCACCGCTAGGCGCTGAAGCTTTCTTT

D gene: TRBD1
clone size: -
J gene: TRBJ1-5
V gene: TRBV30
CDR3 protein: CAWSVRTGVGQPQHF
CDR3 DNA: TGTGCCTGGAGTGTTAGGACAGGGGTTGGGCAGCCCCAGCATTTT

D gene: -
clone size: few
J gene: TRBJ1-1
V gene: TRBV28
CDR3 protein: CASSLFSVVQKNTEAFF
CDR3 DNA: TGTGCCAGCAGTTTATTCTCAGTGGTACAGAAGAACACTGAAGCTTTCTTT

D gene: -
clone size: -
J gene: TRBJ2-7
V gene: TRBV30
CDR3 protein: CAWPGPSRDF
CDR3 DNA: TGTGCCTGGCCGGGACCTTCCAGGGACTTC

D gene: -
clone size: -
J gene: TRBJ1-2
V gene: TRBV6-6
CDR3 protein: CASSYSSGSNYGYTF
CDR3 DNA: TGTGCCAGCAGTTACTCGTCAGGATCTAACTATGGCTACACCTTC

D gene: TRBD1
clone size: -
J gene: TRBJ2-5
V gene: TRBV29-1
CDR3 protein: CSARPGQGLGETQYF
CDR3 DNA: TGCAGCGCTAGACCGGGACAGGGTCTGGGGGAGACCCAGTACTTC

D gene: TRBD1
clone size: -
J gene: TRBJ2-4
V gene: TRBV7-9
CDR3 protein: CASSPGQGGRNIQYF
CDR3 DNA: TGTGCCAGCAGCCCAGGACAGGGGGGACGAAACATTCAGTACTTC

D gene: -
clone size: -
J gene: TRBJ2-6
V gene: TRBV18
CDR3 protein: CASSPFNVMNAGANVLTF
CDR3 DNA: TGTGCCAGCTCACCATTTAATGTTATGAATGCCGGGGCCAACGTCCTGACTTTC

D gene: -
clone size: -
J gene: TRBJ1-4
V gene: TRBV25-1
CDR3 protein: CASTWGRATNEKLFF
CDR3 DNA: TGTGCCAGCACCTGGGGTCGGGCGACTAATGAAAAACTGTTTTTT

D gene: TRBD1
clone size: -
J gene: TRBJ1-2
V gene: TRBV4-3
CDR3 protein: CASSQDSGQGQPEGGYTF
CDR3 DNA: TGCGCCAGCAGCCAAGATTCGGGACAGGGGCAACCCGAAGGTGGCTACACCTTC

D gene: TRBD1
clone size: -
J gene: TRBJ1-4
V gene: TRBV14
CDR3 protein: CASSSNRDSVNIRSEKLFF
CDR3 DNA: TGTGCCAGCAGCAGCAACCGGGACAGTGTAAACATCAGGAGTGAAAAACTGTTTTTT

D gene: -
clone size: -
J gene: TRBJ1-5
V gene: TRBV23-1
CDR3 protein: CASSQGQRRGNQPQHF
CDR3 DNA: TGCGCCAGCAGTCAAGGACAGCGACGGGGCAATCAGCCCCAGCATTTT